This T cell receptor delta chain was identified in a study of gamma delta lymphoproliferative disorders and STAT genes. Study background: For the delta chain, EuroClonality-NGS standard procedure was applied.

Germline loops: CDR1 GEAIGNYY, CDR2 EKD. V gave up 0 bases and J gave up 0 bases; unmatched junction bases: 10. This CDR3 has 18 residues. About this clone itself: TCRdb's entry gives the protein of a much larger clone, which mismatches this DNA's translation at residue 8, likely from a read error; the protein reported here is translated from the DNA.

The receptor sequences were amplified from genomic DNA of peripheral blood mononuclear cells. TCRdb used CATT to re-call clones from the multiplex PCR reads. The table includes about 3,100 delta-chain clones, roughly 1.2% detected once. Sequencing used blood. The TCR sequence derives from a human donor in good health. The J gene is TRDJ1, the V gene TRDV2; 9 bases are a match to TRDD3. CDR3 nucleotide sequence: TGTGCCTGTGACACCGTAGGCAGGGGATACGTGGACACCGATAAACTCATCTTT. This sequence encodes CACDTVGRGYVDTDKLIF.